Sequencing of this T cell receptor (beta chain) was carried out in a study of T cells in Graves' hyperthyroidism and ophthalmopathy. Using RNA transcripts as the source, TCR beta CDR3 regions were amplified. TCR CDR3 regions were first amplified by RT-PCR with HTBI primers. In TCRdb, the multiplex PCR reads were re-called with MiXCR into one record per CDR3 protein. The data contain hundreds of thousands of distinct CDR3 sequences, approximately 14% of them seen just once; the ten biggest clones take up roughly 25%. CDR1 and CDR2 (germline): SGDLS, YYNGEE. With V trimmed by 2 bases and J by 5 bases, 6 bases remained unmatched. This CDR3 has 14 amino acids.

What was sequenced was blood. The chain uses TRBV9 and TRBJ2-5, with TRBD1 matching over 7 bases. The receptor was derived from a woman in her late teens or twenties with Graves' hyperthyroidism that later progressed to Graves' ophthalmopathy. The CDR3 region has the DNA TGTGCCAGCAGCGTCAGCGACAGGGCGGAGACCCAGTACTTC. Amino acids: CASSVSDRAETQYF. The full variable domain, with the rest looked up from reference TRBV9 and TRBJ2-5, is DSGVTQTPKHLITATGQRVTLRCSPRSGDLSVYWYQQSLDQGLQFLIQYYNGEERAKGNILERFSAQQFPDLHSELNLSSLELGDSALYFCASSVSDRAETQYFGPGTRLLVL.